These 21 T cell receptor beta chains share one sample of origin, sequenced in a study of cytomegalovirus exposure and HLA in healthy donors. The primer mix had 60 Vbeta and 13 Jbeta primers. Sequencing used immunoSEQ multiplex PCR; TCRdb keeps in-frame clones, though not all of them. The sample consists of about 120,000 clones, approximately 87% of them appearing once. The sample was PBMCs. Receptor source: a man younger than 30 in good health and CMV-seropositive.

V is TRBV6-5 and J is TRBJ2-7, with D possibly being TRBD2 (6 bases). Germline CDR1 reads MNHEY; CDR2 reads SVGAGI. The V gene lost 0 bases and the J gene lost 2 bases, with 11 bases spanning the gap. This CDR3 comprises 15 residues. Here the CDR3 reads CASSYSSGSAYEQYF. Here the CDR3 DNA reads TGTGCCAGCAGTTACTCGAGCGGGTCCGCCTACGAGCAGTACTTC.

This clone has only a few counts. V usage is TRBV19 and J usage is TRBJ2-6; perhaps TRBD2 as D (6 bases). Germline CDR1 is LNHDA and CDR2 is SQIVND (reference sequence). The CDR3 is made up of 15 amino acids. V was shortened by 6 bases and J by 4 bases, with 13 bases between the two germline ends. This CDR3 reads CASRPPGEGANVLTF. The CDR3 DNA reads as TGTGCCAGTAGGCCCCCGGGGGAAGGGGCCAACGTCCTGACTTTC.

The chain has TRBV9 and TRBJ2-2, with 8 bases identical to TRBD2. The CDR3 runs 16 residues. Germline CDR1 reads SGDLS; CDR2 reads YYNGEE. V shed 0 bases and J 6 bases; nucleotides not matched to a gene: 7. This CDR3 is CASSVEGTSGPGELFF. The CDR3 DNA reads TGTGCCAGCAGCGTAGAGGGGACTAGTGGGCCCGGGGAGCTGTTTTTT.

CDR3 amino acids: CASTKQGGYGYTF. The CDR3 DNA reads TGCGCCAGCACAAAACAGGGGGGATATGGCTACACCTTC. This chain links TRBV5-1 with TRBJ1-2; TRBD1 agrees at 8 bases. This CDR3 has 13 amino acids. Germline CDR1 is SGHRS and CDR2 is YFSETQ. The V segment lost 6 bases and the J segment 5 bases; nucleotides outside the gene matches: 6.

The CDR3 nucleotides are TGTGCCAGCAGTGGACGGTGGGGAGATGAGCAGTTCTTC. As protein: CASSGRWGDEQFF. The chain combines TRBV2 with TRBJ2-1; a weak D match, TRBD2 (5 bases). Per the germline V gene, CDR1 is SNHLY and CDR2 is FYNNEI. This CDR3 spans 13 amino acids. Trimming cost V 4 bases and J 8 bases, with 12 bases left between them.

The rearrangement uses TRBV27 and TRBJ1-2, with a tentative D call TRBD1 (6 bases). The germline CDR1 and CDR2 sequences are MNHEY and SMNVEV (reference sequence). There are 12 residues in the CDR3. V lost 8 bases and J 4 bases, leaving 11 bases between the germline ends. The CDR3 here is CASRDIFYGYTF. In DNA, the CDR3 is TGTGCCAGCCGGGACATTTTCTATGGCTACACCTTC.

This chain connects TRBV15 to TRBJ2-7; 8 bases agree with TRBD1. Germline lookup yields CDR1 LNHNV and CDR2 YYDKDF (reference sequence). The CDR3 is 17 residues long. V trimming: 0 bases; J trimming: 0 bases; junction bases outside the gene matches: 7. The DNA for the CDR3 is TGTGCCACCAGCAGAGATAGGGGGACAGGTGACTCCTACGAGCAGTACTTC. Protein product: CATSRDRGTGDSYEQYF.

This clone was seen only a few times. The V gene is TRBV28, the J gene TRBJ2-7; no reliable D call. Trimming removed 5 bases at V and 6 bases at J, with 20 bases between. This CDR3 has 15 residues. Germline-derived CDR1 and CDR2 are MDHEN and SYDVKM. The CDR3 loop reads CASSPKLVRIFEQYF. The CDR3 DNA is TGTGCCAGCAGTCCCAAGCTAGTGCGTATCTTCGAGCAGTACTTC. The full variable domain, completed using reference TRBV28 and TRBJ2-7, is DVKVTQSSRYLVKRTGEKVFLECVQDMDHENMFWYRQDPGLGLRLIYFSYDVKMKEKGDIPEGYSVSREKKERFSLILESASTNQTSMYLCASSPKLVRIFEQYFGPGTRLTVT.

The chain employs TRBV19 and TRBJ1-2; 10 nucleotides line up with TRBD1. The CDR3 is 14 amino acids. Looked up from germline, CDR1 is LNHDA and CDR2 is SQIVND (reference sequence). The ends lost 0 bases at V and 9 bases at J; junction bases unmatched: 4. This CDR3 is CASSIDQGQGSYTF. In nucleotides, the CDR3 is TGTGCCAGTAGTATAGATCAGGGACAGGGGAGCTACACCTTC.

The rearrangement joins TRBV5-8 to TRBJ1-2; D not resolved. With 4 bases removed from V and 0 bases from J, the gap between germline ends came to 10 bases. The length of the CDR3 is 14 residues. The germline V gene has CDR1 SGHTS and CDR2 YDEGEE. The CDR3 protein is CASSRRGTNYGYTF. CDR3 DNA sequence: TGTGCCAGCAGCCGCCGGGGTACTAACTATGGCTACACCTTC.

The rearrangement uses TRBV11-2 and TRBJ1-1; D gene ambiguous. Germline values: CDR1 SGHAT, CDR2 FQNNGV. The CDR3 runs 12 residues. V was pared by 1 base and J by 11 bases, with 11 bases between. The CDR3 is CASSLAGLGAFF. The CDR3 bases are TGTGCCAGCAGCTTAGCGGGGTTGGGGGCTTTCTTT.

This sequence joins TRBV29-1 and TRBJ2-1, with D possibly matching TRBD1 (5 bases). Trimming took off 4 bases at V and 3 bases at J, with 7 bases between the two ends. This CDR3 has 12 residues. Per germline, CDR1 SQVTM and CDR2 ANQGSEA. CDR3 amino acids: CSVAGNYNEQFF. CDR3 coding DNA: TGCAGCGTTGCAGGGAACTACAATGAGCAGTTCTTC.

V gene TRBV11-2 combines with J gene TRBJ2-7; 10 bases are a match to TRBD1. Germline lookup yields CDR1 SGHAT and CDR2 FQNNGV. Germline trimming cut 4 bases from V and 7 bases from J; bases unmatched to any gene: 4. The length of the CDR3 is 13 residues. The CDR3 reads CASSWGQGREQYF. The DNA for the CDR3 is TGTGCCAGCAGCTGGGGACAGGGGCGGGAGCAGTACTTC.

The gene calls are TRBV18 and TRBJ2-5, with D possibly TRBD1 on 5 matching bases. Germline V gene sequence: CDR1 KGHSH, CDR2 LQKENI. Trimming stripped 4 bases from V and 5 bases from J, with 8 bases between. The CDR3 length is 12 residues. CDR3 DNA: TGTGCCAGCTCACTTGCAGGGGAGACCCAGTACTTC. It translates to CASSLAGETQYF.

The genes are TRBV30 and TRBJ1-5; TRBD1 aligns across 7 bases. This CDR3 contains 15 residues. V was clipped by 1 base and J by 4 bases; unmatched bases: 7. CDR1 is GTSNPN, CDR2 SVGIG, per germline (reference sequence). The CDR3 sequence is CAWSAPGTANQPQHF. CDR3 coding DNA: TGTGCCTGGAGTGCTCCCGGGACAGCTAATCAGCCCCAGCATTTT.

The chain links TRBV7-9 to TRBJ2-1; 9 nucleotides agree with TRBD2. The CDR3 contains 19 residues. The V gene end was trimmed by 6 bases and the J gene end by 4 bases; junction bases not matched to a gene: 19. The germline V gene has CDR1 SEHNR and CDR2 FQNEAQ (reference sequence). CDR3: CASSSPTSGLPLGYNEQFF. DNA for the CDR3: TGTGCCAGCAGTTCGCCCACTAGCGGGCTCCCCCTGGGATACAATGAGCAGTTCTTC.

This chain joins TRBV10-3 and TRBJ1-4; TRBD1 might be the D (5 bases). The V end was cut by 0 bases, the J end by 5 bases, with 13 bases between. The length of the CDR3 is 16 residues. CDR1 is ENHRY and CDR2 is SYGVKD in the germline V gene. CDR3 nucleotide sequence: TGTGCCATCAGTGAGTCGGGGGGACGGATAAATGAAAAACTGTTTTTT. Encoded protein: CAISESGGRINEKLFF.

Concerning this clone: Mismatch with germline at one junction end may stem from a read error. Additional DNA sequences in this sample encode the identical CDR3. The chain uses TRBV25-1 and TRBJ1-2; tentatively, D is TRBD1 (6 bases). CDR3 length equals 13 residues. CDR1 is MGHDK and CDR2 is SYGVNS in the germline V gene. The CDR3: CASRGGGDYGYTF. Written as DNA, the CDR3 is TGTGCTAGCAGGGGCGGAGGTGACTATGGCTACACCTTC.

J is TRBJ1-1 and V is TRBV18, with D tentatively TRBD1 (5 bases). This CDR3 spans 13 amino acids. Deletions cut 6 bases from V and 3 bases from J, with 11 bases between. In germline, CDR1 is KGHSH, CDR2 LQKENI. The CDR3, as DNA: TGTGCCAGCTCGCTGAAAGGGGACACTGAAGCTTTCTTT. Translated, it gives CASSLKGDTEAFF.

The chain carries TRBV7-9 and TRBJ2-3; D is uncertain. V lost 6 bases and J 4 bases, leaving 14 bases between the germline ends. Germline CDR1 SEHNR, CDR2 FQNEAQ (reference sequence). The CDR3 is 14 amino acids. The CDR3 bases are TGTGCCAGCAGTTATGGCGGTCGAGCAGATACGCAGTATTTT. It codes for CASSYGGRADTQYF.

The V gene is TRBV5-4, the J gene TRBJ1-5, with 8 bases fitting TRBD1. CDR3 length equals 13 residues. V lost 0 bases and J lost 7; bases outside the gene matches: 0. Germline loops: CDR1 SGHNT, CDR2 YYREEE (reference sequence). The CDR3 spells CASSLGQGQPQHF. The DNA for the CDR3 is TGTGCCAGCAGCTTGGGACAGGGGCAGCCCCAGCATTTT.